This TCR beta chain appears in the sequencing data of a study of CD8 T cells in ankylosing spondylitis (TCRdb year 2017). A note on the overall study: The study profiled T cell receptor beta repertoires in healthy donors and ankylosing spondylitis patients to find disease-linked TCR variants. In total, the full study cohort was made up of roughly 100 healthy donors and 25 or so ankylosing spondylitis patients. Peripheral blood was sampled, and synovial fluid was additionally collected from ankylosing spondylitis patients.

Sequencing was carried out with an Illumina HiSeq 2500. TCR beta libraries were prepared by quantitative 5'-RACE with molecular barcodes. The paper's data handling went like this. A new computational method, built on a probabilistic model of VDJ rearrangement, was used to identify disease-linked TCR variants. Using fastp at Q25 and MiXCR, TCRdb reprocessed the public reads and kept productive beta chains. Rows matching on CDR3 protein sequence are summarized as one entry with the most common DNA and genes. These V and J calls derive from TCRdb rather than the authors' analysis. The sample data list a few hundred thousand distinct CDR3 sequences, and approximately 10% of these were observed just once. The ten largest clones capture around 10% of the sample. This clonotype was picked up many times. Its target antigen remains unknown. One base away there is no much larger clone; base qualities are not given.

Broader findings and caveats from the paper: A TCR beta motif made up of under ten highly homologous amino acid variants appeared to be characteristic of blood from ankylosing spondylitis patients. Some motif variants had previously been reported in the synovial fluid and blood of reactive arthritis patients, which suggests shared mechanisms of disease initiation. The disease-linked clones were reported as significantly enriched in matched synovial fluid samples from ankylosing spondylitis patients. The disease-linked clones had a CD8+ phenotype and were found at relatively low frequencies in peripheral blood.

The sequence derives from a female donor with ankylosing spondylitis or in good health (not recorded which). The sequenced sample consisted of blood, either unsorted or a sorted T cell fraction (not recorded which).

The CDR3 region has the sequence CSGGTHSGGTIYF. The DNA is as follows: TGCAGCGGAGGGACACACTCTGGGGGCACCATATATTTT. The chain uses TRBV29-1 and TRBJ1-3; a tentative D match to TRBD1 spans 6 bases. The CDR3 runs 13 amino acids, cysteine and phenylalanine included. Of all the DNA, just the CDR3 is kept, 39 bases in frame from base 1. Trimming removed 7 bases from V and 9 bases from J, leaving 19 bases between the germline ends. The germline V gene encodes CDR1 SQVTM and CDR2 ANQGSEA.